Described below is a single T cell receptor (beta chain) sequence and its context. Data came from immunoSEQ multiplex PCR; TCRdb stores just in-frame clones and leaves some out. Of approximately 60,000 clones listed, 80% to 85% were seen once; the top ten hold about 13%. This record belongs to a study of T cells in tuberculosis. Thawed, overnight-rested PBMC were stained with GMM-loaded CD1B tetramer, viability dye and anti-CD3, then sorted. C32 glucose monomycolate from Rhodococcus equi was loaded onto the CD1B tetramers. Before cryopreservation, the sorted PBMC lost their CD14-expressing monocytes. Approximately 91,000 tetramer-negative cells were sorted from each donor. The clonotype originates from an adult woman with latent tuberculosis. The sequenced sample consisted of CD1b-GMM tetramer-negative cells sorted from PBMCs.

The DNA of the CDR3 is TGCGCCAGCAGCTTGGGAGCAGAAGCTTTCTTT. Translating it yields CASSLGAEAFF. The V gene is TRBV5-1, the J gene TRBJ1-1; D uncertain. This CDR3 has 11 residues. CDR1 SGHRS and CDR2 YFSETQ come from the germline V gene. V was pared by 0 bases and J by 8 bases, with 5 bases between.